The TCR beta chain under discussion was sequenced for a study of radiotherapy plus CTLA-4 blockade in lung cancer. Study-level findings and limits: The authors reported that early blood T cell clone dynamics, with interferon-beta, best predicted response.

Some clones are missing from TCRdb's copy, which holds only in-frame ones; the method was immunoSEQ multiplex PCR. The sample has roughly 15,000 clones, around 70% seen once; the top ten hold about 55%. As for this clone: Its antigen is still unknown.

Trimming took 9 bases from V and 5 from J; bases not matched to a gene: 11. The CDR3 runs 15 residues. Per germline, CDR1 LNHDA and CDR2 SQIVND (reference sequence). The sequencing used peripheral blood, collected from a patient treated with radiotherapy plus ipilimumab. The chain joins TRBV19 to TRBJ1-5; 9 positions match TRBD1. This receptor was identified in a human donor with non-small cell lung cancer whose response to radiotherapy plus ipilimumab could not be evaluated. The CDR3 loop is CASRQGTGKDQPQHF. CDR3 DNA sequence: TGTGCCAGCCGTCAGGGGACAGGGAAGGATCAGCCCCAGCATTTT.